This passage covers 3 T cell receptor beta chains from one sample sequenced in a study of blood T cell repertoires in COVID-19. Some clones are missing from TCRdb's copy, which holds only in-frame ones; the method was immunoSEQ multiplex PCR. The data contain 200,000 to 250,000 clones, around 85% of them singletons. The sample was peripheral blood. The receptor source for this set is a woman in her thirties or forties with active or convalescent COVID-19.

The CDR3 here is CASSVALFTGELFF. In DNA, the CDR3 is TGTGCCAGCAGCGTAGCCCTCTTCACCGGGGAGCTGTTTTTT. V usage is TRBV9 and J usage is TRBJ2-2; D is undetermined. This CDR3 has 14 residues. Trimming pared 0 bases from V and 4 bases from J, leaving 7 bases between. The V gene's germline CDR1 is SGDLS and CDR2 YYNGEE.

CDR3 sequence (DNA): TGTGCCAGCAGAAGTGACAATGAAAACATTCAGTACTTC. Residues: CASRSDNENIQYF. The rearrangement joins TRBV6-4 to TRBJ2-4; D is uncertain. CDR1 MRHNA and CDR2 SNTAGT come from the germline V gene. The V end was cut by 6 bases, the J end by 5 bases, with 11 bases between. The CDR3 extends over 13 amino acids.

The rearrangement joins TRBV6-1 to TRBJ1-2, with 8 positions matching TRBD1. The J segment lost 4 bases and the V segment lost 3 bases, leaving 4 bases of the junction unmatched. CDR3 size: 14 residues. The germline V gene has CDR1 MNHNS and CDR2 SASEGT. The chain's CDR3 is CASSETGERYGYTF. The CDR3 DNA is TGTGCCAGCAGTGAGACAGGGGAACGCTATGGCTACACCTTC.